This TCR beta chain was identified in a study of T cell repertoires and HLA-DP antigens. CD4+ cells expanded for around 14 days were restimulated less than 25 h with allogeneic-DPB1 HeLa cells. Retrovirally transduced HeLa cells with HLA-DPA1/DPB1, HLA-DM, invariant chain and CD80 served as stimulators. Profiling relied on immunoSEQ multiplex PCR, and the TCRdb table lists in-frame clones only, not all of them. In the table there are under 2,500 clones, about 68% of which are singletons. This clone appeared a few times. The CDR3 spans 17 residues. V was pared by 2 bases and J by 1 base, with 12 bases between. Germline values: CDR1 KGHSH, CDR2 LQKENI.

Specimen: CD137- CD4+ T cells from cultured PBMCs. This chain links TRBV18 with TRBJ2-6; D remains ambiguous. This receptor was obtained from a man between 50 and 59 years old in good health and CMV-seronegative. The CDR3 sequence is CASSPKFVASGANVLTF. CDR3 sequence (DNA): TGTGCCAGCTCACCAAAGTTTGTGGCGTCTGGGGCCAACGTCCTGACTTTC.